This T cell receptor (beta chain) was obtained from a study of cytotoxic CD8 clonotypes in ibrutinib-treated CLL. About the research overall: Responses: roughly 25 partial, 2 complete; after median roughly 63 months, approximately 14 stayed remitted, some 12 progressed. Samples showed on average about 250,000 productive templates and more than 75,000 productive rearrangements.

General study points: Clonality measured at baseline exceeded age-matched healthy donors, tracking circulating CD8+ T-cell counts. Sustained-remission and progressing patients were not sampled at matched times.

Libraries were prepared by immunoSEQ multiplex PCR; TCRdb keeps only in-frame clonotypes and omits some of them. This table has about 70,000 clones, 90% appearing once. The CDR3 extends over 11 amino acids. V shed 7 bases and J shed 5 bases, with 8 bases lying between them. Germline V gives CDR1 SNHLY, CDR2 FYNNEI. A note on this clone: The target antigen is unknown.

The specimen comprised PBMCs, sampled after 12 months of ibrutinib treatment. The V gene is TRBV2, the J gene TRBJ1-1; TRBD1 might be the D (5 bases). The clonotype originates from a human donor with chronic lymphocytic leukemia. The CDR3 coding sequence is TGTGCCAGCACAGGGTTAACTGAAGCTTTCTTT. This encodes CASTGLTEAFF.